These T cell receptor beta chains were read from a single sample in a study of cytomegalovirus exposure and HLA in healthy donors. Assay: immunoSEQ multiplex PCR; the TCRdb copy retains only in-frame clones and omits some. This repertoire shows roughly 120,000 clones, roughly 88% found once; its top ten account for more than 5%. What was sequenced was PBMCs. The receptors derive from a woman younger than 30 in good health and CMV-seropositive. CDR3s include the opening cysteine and the closing phenylalanine or tryptophan. A D gene is named only where the DNA matches it firmly. Only some rows state a clone size, as once, few, many or a class for expanded clones.

V	size	D	J	DNA	CDR3
TRBV5-4	few	NA	TRBJ1-1	TGTGCCAGCAGCCCCTGGACAGCGAACACTGAAGCTTTCTTT	CASSPWTANTEAFF
TRBV7-9	NA	NA	TRBJ1-2	TGTGCCAGCAGCTCATTGGCCCATAACTATGGCTACACCTTC	CASSSLAHNYGYTF
TRBV2	NA	TRBD1	TRBJ1-1	TGTGCCAGCAGTGAGGTTGGACAGGTGATGAACACTGAAGCTTTCTTT	CASSEVGQVMNTEAFF
TRBV29-1	NA	NA	TRBJ1-4	TGCAGCGTTGACACTAGGGAAAAACTGTTTTTT	CSVDTREKLFF
TRBV5-6	NA	TRBD1	TRBJ2-2	TGTGCCAGCAGCCGACAGGGGTCGATTCCCGGGGAGCTGTTTTTT	CASSRQGSIPGELFF
TRBV7-6	NA	NA	TRBJ2-7	TGTGCCAGCAGCTTAGTGGCAGGGTTCTCCTACGAGCAGTACTTC	CASSLVAGFSYEQYF
TRBV2	NA	TRBD1	TRBJ1-1	TGTGCCAGCAGTGGGGGACAGGGGTGGACTGAAGCTTTCTTT	CASSGGQGWTEAFF
TRBV4-2	NA	NA	TRBJ1-3	TGTGCCAGCAGCCAAGGGGGGGAAACTGGAAACACCATATATTTT	CASSQGGETGNTIYF
TRBV12-5	NA	NA	TRBJ1-3	TGTGCTAGTGGTTTGCAGGGCCCCAGCTCTGGAAACACCATATATTTT	CASGLQGPSSGNTIYF
TRBV7-2	NA	TRBD2	TRBJ2-1	TGTGCCAGCAGCCCCATGGGCCTAGCGGGAGATGAGCAGTTCTTC	CASSPMGLAGDEQFF
TRBV28	NA	TRBD2	TRBJ2-7	TGTGCCAGCAGTTTAGCTAGCGGGTTTTTTTCCCACGAGCAGTACTTC	CASSLASGFFSHEQYF
TRBV7-9	few	NA	TRBJ1-1	TGTGCCAGCAGCCCGAGAACTAGGAACACTGAAGCTTTCTTT	CASSPRTRNTEAFF
TRBV19	NA	NA	TRBJ2-7	TGTGCCAGCAGTGACCGAGGTATGGACGAGCAGTACTTC	CASSDRGMDEQYF
TRBV7-8	few	TRBD1	TRBJ1-2	TGTGCCAGCACTCCGGGACAGGAAACCAATGGCTACACCTTC	CASTPGQETNGYTF
TRBV2	NA	TRBD1	TRBJ2-1	TGTGCCAGCAACGCACAGGGGGCGCTGAACAATGAGCAGTTCTTC	CASNAQGALNNEQFF
TRBV6-6	NA	TRBD1	TRBJ1-4	TGTGCCAGCAGTGCGACAGGGCCAGCAACTAATGAAAAACTGTTTTTT	CASSATGPATNEKLFF
TRBV9	NA	TRBD2	TRBJ2-3	TGTGCCAGCAGCGTAGACGTTGGCGGGAGCTCAGATACGCAGTATTTT	CASSVDVGGSSDTQYF
TRBV19	NA	NA	TRBJ1-5	TGTGCCAGCGGAGAGGGGGGGCTGCAGCCCCAGCATTTT	CASGEGGLQPQHF
TRBV4-3	NA	TRBD1	TRBJ1-2	TGCGCCAGCAGCCCTCATTACAGGGGAGACGCCAACTATGGCTACACCTTC	CASSPHYRGDANYGYTF
TRBV27	NA	TRBD1	TRBJ1-2	TGTGCCAGCAGTTCACAGGGGGCCGGGGGGCCGTATGGCTACACCTTC	CASSSQGAGGPYGYTF
TRBV7-9	NA	TRBD2	TRBJ2-1	TGTGCCAGCAGCTTAGTTAGCGGGGAGTACAATGAGCAGTTCTTC	CASSLVSGEYNEQFF
TRBV7-8	once	NA	TRBJ2-5	TGTGCCAGCAGCTTGGGGTCTTCCCGGGGGACCCAGTACTTC	CASSLGSSRGTQYF
TRBV30	NA	NA	TRBJ1-1	TGTGCCTGGAGTGGGGGCATGAACACTGAAGCTTTCTTT	CAWSGGMNTEAFF
TRBV30	NA	TRBD1	TRBJ1-4	TGTGCCTGGAGTGTAAAGAAGGGACAGGGCTCCCTGTCAACTAATGAAAAACTGTTTTTT	CAWSVKKGQGSLSTNEKLFF
TRBV5-1	few	NA	TRBJ1-2	TGCGCCAGCAGCTTGGGGGACAATAACTATGGCTACACCTTC	CASSLGDNNYGYTF
TRBV7-8	NA	NA	TRBJ1-1	TGTGCCAGCAGCTTAACTCCCGCGGGGGTCGACACTGAAGCTTTCTTT	CASSLTPAGVDTEAFF
TRBV4-3	NA	TRBD1	TRBJ1-1	TGCGCCAGCAGCCAAGTTTGGACAGGGGGAGCCTTCACTGAAGCTTTCTTT	CASSQVWTGGAFTEAFF
TRBV9	NA	NA	TRBJ2-1	TGTGCCAGCAGCGCTTCCCTCGCAGGGCCCTACAATGAGCAGTTCTTC	CASSASLAGPYNEQFF
TRBV13	NA	NA	TRBJ1-2	TGTGCCAGCAGCTTAGGCAGGGTACCCGATGGCTACACCTTC	CASSLGRVPDGYTF
TRBV5-1	NA	TRBD1	TRBJ2-1	TGCGCCAGCAGCCCCGAAGGGGGCCACGGCTCCTACAATGAGCAGTTCTTC	CASSPEGGHGSYNEQFF
TRBV1	NA	NA	TRBJ1-1	TGCACCAGCAGCCGACGAATAGAGGGGGGGCTTCTCACTGAAGCTTTCTTT	CTSSRRIEGGLLTEAFF
TRBV12-5	NA	NA	TRBJ2-1	TGTGCTAGTGGTTTGGCAGGGTCGGACGAGCAGTTCTTC	CASGLAGSDEQFF
TRBV2	NA	NA	TRBJ2-1	TGTGCCAGTAACGGACCGGACAGTATCTACAATGAGCAGTTCTTC	CASNGPDSIYNEQFF
TRBV5-1	NA	NA	TRBJ2-1	TGCGCCAGCAGCTTGGATTATTCTGAGCAGTTCTTC	CASSLDYSEQFF
TRBV12-5	NA	TRBD1	TRBJ2-7	TGTGCTAGTGGTCCGGGATCCACAGGGGACGAGCAGTACTTC	CASGPGSTGDEQYF
TRBV7-3	NA	TRBD2	TRBJ2-6	TGTGCCAGCAGCTTAATGGGACTAGCGGGTATTAGCTCTGGGGCCAACGTCCTGACTTTC	CASSLMGLAGISSGANVLTF
TRBV6-6	NA	TRBD1	TRBJ1-1	TGTGCCAGCAGGACGGGACAGCGGAACACTGAAGCTTTCTTT	CASRTGQRNTEAFF
TRBV7-9	NA	TRBD1	TRBJ1-3	TGTGCCAGCATTCGGACAGGGCCTGGAAACACCATATATTTT	CASIRTGPGNTIYF
TRBV6-1	NA	TRBD1	TRBJ2-3	TGTGCCAGCAGTGGCGACAGGGGAGATACGCAGTATTTT	CASSGDRGDTQYF
TRBV5-1	NA	NA	TRBJ1-6	TGCGCCAGCAGCTTGTCAGGGTATAATTCACCCCTCCACTTT	CASSLSGYNSPLHF
TRBV18	NA	NA	TRBJ2-1	TGTGCCAGCTCACCCGGACAGAATAATGAGCAGTTCTTC	CASSPGQNNEQFF
TRBV30	NA	TRBD2	TRBJ2-3	TGTGCCGGGCGACTAGCGGGGGGAGATACGCAGTATTTT	CAGRLAGGDTQYF
TRBV5-1	NA	NA	TRBJ1-5	TGCGCCAGCAGCCTTGGGGGGGCTAATAGCAATCAGCCCCAGCATTTT	CASSLGGANSNQPQHF
TRBV15	NA	NA	TRBJ2-7	TGTGCCACCAGCAGAGATCTCCGCTACGAGCAGTACTTC	CATSRDLRYEQYF
TRBV5-4	NA	NA	TRBJ1-4	TGTGCCAGCAGCTTGGGAGGCTCAACTAATGAAAAACTGTTTTTT	CASSLGGSTNEKLFF
TRBV5-4	NA	NA	TRBJ2-5	TGTGCCAGCAGCCAAAAACAAGGGGGCCAAGAGACCCAGTACTTC	CASSQKQGGQETQYF
TRBV29-1	NA	NA	TRBJ2-2	TGCAGCGTTCGGCAGGGTTTAGGGGAGCTGTTTTTT	CSVRQGLGELFF
TRBV9	NA	NA	TRBJ1-2	TGTGCCAGCAGCGTATACGCAGAGGGCTATGGCTACACCTTC	CASSVYAEGYGYTF
TRBV15	NA	NA	TRBJ1-2	TGTGCCACCAGCAGAGTTAAAGTCGGGGGGGGCGGGTTAGTAGCCTTC	CATSRVKVGGGGLVAF
TRBV30	NA	NA	TRBJ2-7	TGTGCCTGGAGTGATCAGGCCGGATCCTACGAGCAGTACTTC	CAWSDQAGSYEQYF